The next 16 T cell receptor beta chains were all read from a single sample in a study of blood T cell repertoires in COVID-19. Clones were sequenced by immunoSEQ multiplex PCR, and TCRdb holds only the in-frame ones, with some missing. Found here are over 450,000 clones, 85% to 90% of them singletons; the top ten hold around 0.92%. Sequencing used peripheral blood. The receptor source for this set is a man younger than 30 with COVID-19, enrolled during active disease.

This rearrangement joins TRBV7-9 to TRBJ2-1, with a tentative D call TRBD2 (6 bases). The CDR3 runs to 12 residues. The germline CDR1 and CDR2 sequences are SEHNR and FQNEAQ (reference sequence). Deletions cut 5 bases from V and 11 bases from J, with 13 bases between. The chain's CDR3 is CASSNSGRQQFF. CDR3 nucleotides: TGTGCCAGCAGCAATAGCGGCAGGCAGCAGTTCTTC. Supplemented by reference TRBV7-9 and TRBJ2-1, the full variable domain reads DTGVSQNPRHKITKRGQNVTFRCDPISEHNRLYWYRQTLGQGPEFLTYFQNEAQLEKSRLLSDRFSAERPKGSFSTLEIQRTEQGDSAMYLCASSNSGRQQFFGPGTRLTVL.

This clone was picked up a small number of times. The genes are TRBV5-1 and TRBJ2-1; TRBD2 might be the D (5 bases). Germline lookup yields CDR1 SGHRS and CDR2 YFSETQ. The CDR3 spans 12 residues. V was pared by 4 bases and J by 8 bases, with 10 bases between. The CDR3 spells CASSPDGDEQFF. CDR3 bases: TGCGCCAGCAGCCCCGACGGGGATGAGCAGTTCTTC.

The genes are TRBV2 and TRBJ2-1; 8 bases line up with TRBD2. The germline gives CDR1 SNHLY, CDR2 FYNNEI. Trimming at V came to 3 bases and at J to 9 bases, leaving 7 bases not matched to a gene. This CDR3 spans 14 amino acids. CDR3: CASSEGLEVSEQFF. Written as DNA, the CDR3 is TGTGCCAGCAGTGAGGGACTAGAAGTTAGTGAGCAGTTCTTC.

The chain couples TRBV6-5 to TRBJ2-7, with 7 bases aligning to TRBD2. Germline V lookup: CDR1 MNHEY, CDR2 SVGAGI. This CDR3 has 15 residues. J lost 5 bases, V lost 3 bases, and 10 bases had no gene match. The CDR3 here is CASSYTTSGVNEQYF. The DNA of the CDR3 is TGTGCCAGCAGTTATACAACCAGCGGGGTAAACGAGCAGTACTTC.

The chain joins TRBV21-1 to TRBJ1-2; the table assigns TRBD1, which was not confirmed against the DNA. TRBV21-1 is a recognized pseudogene. The CDR3 covers 16 residues. The CDR3 region has the DNA TGTGCCAGCAAGACCCGGGGACAAGAAGCTAACTATGGCTACACCTTC. Encoded protein: CASKTRGQEANYGYTF.

The chain has TRBV7-9 and TRBJ2-1; 7 nucleotides line up with TRBD1. This CDR3 spans 14 amino acids. V shed 6 bases, J shed 5 bases, and the junction held 7 bases outside the gene matches. CDR1 is SEHNR, CDR2 FQNEAQ, per germline (reference sequence). CDR3 nucleotide sequence: TGTGCCAGCAGTTTCGCCGACAGGGACAATGAGCAGTTCTTC. It encodes CASSFADRDNEQFF.

Notes on this clone: Other DNA sequences in this sample translate to the same CDR3. The V and J genes are TRBV7-9 and TRBJ1-6, with 9 bases lining up with TRBD1. The CDR3 covers 14 residues. The J segment lost 5 bases and the V segment lost 5 bases, leaving 1 base of the junction unmatched. Germline V lookup: CDR1 SEHNR, CDR2 FQNEAQ (reference sequence). CDR3 sequence (DNA): TGTGCCAGCAGCAGGGACAGGGATAATTCACCCCTCCACTTT. Residues: CASSRDRDNSPLHF.

V is TRBV20-1 and J is TRBJ2-1; 9 bases line up with TRBD2. J gave up 3 bases and V 3 bases, and 6 bases lay outside the gene matches. The CDR3 has 15 residues. Germline loops: CDR1 DFQATT, CDR2 SNEGSKA (reference sequence). CDR3 protein: CSASGAGGHYNEQFF. Here the CDR3 DNA reads TGCAGTGCTAGTGGAGCGGGAGGACACTACAATGAGCAGTTCTTC.

This sequence joins TRBV18 and TRBJ1-2; tentatively, D is TRBD1 (5 bases). Germline-derived CDR1 and CDR2 are KGHSH and LQKENI. The CDR3 extends over 16 amino acids. V lost 6 bases and J 4 bases, leaving 21 bases between the germline ends. CDR3 nucleotide sequence: TGTGCCAGCTCTCCGGAGCGGGGCATTAAGGGCTATGGCTACACCTTC. The encoded protein is CASSPERGIKGYGYTF.

The chain has TRBV7-9 and TRBJ2-7, with 9 bases fitting TRBD1. CDR1 SEHNR and CDR2 FQNEAQ come from the germline V gene (reference sequence). Trimming cost V 5 bases and J 4 bases; bases outside gene matches: 12. This CDR3 contains 16 residues. The CDR3 bases are TGTGCCAGCAGCGACCCAACAGGGGGCAGGACATACGAGCAGTACTTC. Its protein product is CASSDPTGGRTYEQYF.

This chain links TRBV14 with TRBJ2-3, with a tentative D call TRBD2 (5 bases). Germline CDR1 reads SGHDN; CDR2 reads FVKESK. The CDR3 runs 11 residues. V was trimmed by 10 bases and J by 7 bases, leaving 12 bases between them. The CDR3 is CATSGMNTQYF. The CDR3 region has the DNA TGTGCCACATCGGGGATGAATACGCAGTATTTT. Using reference TRBV14 and TRBJ2-3 for the parts outside the CDR3, the full variable domain is EAGVTQFPSHSVIEKGQTVTLRCDPISGHDNLYWYRRVMGKEIKFLLHFVKESKQDESGMPNNRFLAERTGGTYSTLKVQPAELEDSGVYFCATSGMNTQYFGPGTRLTVL.

This chain connects TRBV5-1 to TRBJ1-2; 9 positions agree with TRBD1. The CDR3 extends over 15 amino acids. V was clipped by 1 base and J by 5 bases; unmatched bases: 6. Germline V gives CDR1 SGHRS, CDR2 YFSETQ. CDR3 coding DNA: TGCGCCAGCAGCTTGTCGGGACAGGGTTCGTATGGCTACACCTTC. It encodes CASSLSGQGSYGYTF. The complete variable domain, with remaining parts taken from reference TRBV5-1 and TRBJ1-2, reads KAGVTQTPRYLIKTRGQQVTLSCSPISGHRSVSWYQQTPGQGLQFLFEYFSETQRNKGNFPGRFSGRQFSNSRSEMNVSTLELGDSALYLCASSLSGQGSYGYTFGSGTRLTVV.

J is TRBJ2-1 and V is TRBV18, with TRBD1 identical over 10 bases. Germline CDR1 KGHSH, CDR2 LQKENI. The CDR3 is 16 amino acids. J gave up 2 bases and V 0 bases, and 1 base lay outside the gene matches. This CDR3 reads CASSPPGTGAYNEQFF. In DNA form, the CDR3 reads TGTGCCAGCTCACCACCAGGGACAGGGGCCTACAATGAGCAGTTCTTC.

J is TRBJ2-7 and V is TRBV12-3 or TRBV12-4; 7 bases agree with TRBD2. The CDR3 sequence is 13 residues long. V was clipped by 5 bases and J by 0 bases; unmatched bases: 1. The CDR3 DNA follows: TGTGCCAGCAGTGGGGACTACTCCTACGAGCAGTACTTC. This gives the protein CASSGDYSYEQYF.

The chain uses TRBV11-3 and TRBJ2-1; 7 nucleotides line up with TRBD1. J lost 4 bases, V lost 1 base, and 7 bases had no gene match. Germline CDR1 is SGHNT and CDR2 is YENEEA. The length of the CDR3 is 16 residues. The CDR3 nucleotides read TGTGCCAGCAGCTTAGCAGGGACAGCTAGTTACAATGAGCAGTTCTTC. Amino acid sequence: CASSLAGTASYNEQFF.

This chain uses TRBV28 with TRBJ1-2, with 7 bases fitting TRBD1. The V and J ends lost 6 bases and 2 bases, in that order; junction bases with no gene match: 15. This CDR3 spans 17 amino acids. From germline, CDR1 is MDHEN and CDR2 SYDVKM. The CDR3 DNA reads TGTGCCAGCAGAGGATTAGGCAACAGGGGCAACAACTATGGCTACACCTTC. This sequence encodes CASRGLGNRGNNYGYTF.